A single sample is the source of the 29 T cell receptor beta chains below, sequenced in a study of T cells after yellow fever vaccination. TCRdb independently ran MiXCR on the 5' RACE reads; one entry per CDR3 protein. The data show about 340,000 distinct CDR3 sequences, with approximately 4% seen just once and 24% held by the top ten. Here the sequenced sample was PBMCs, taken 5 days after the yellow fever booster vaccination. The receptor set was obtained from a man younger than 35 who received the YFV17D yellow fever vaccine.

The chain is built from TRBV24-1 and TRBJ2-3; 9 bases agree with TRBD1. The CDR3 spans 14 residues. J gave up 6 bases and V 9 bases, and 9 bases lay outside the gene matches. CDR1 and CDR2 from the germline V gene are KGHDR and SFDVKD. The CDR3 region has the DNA TGTGCCACCTTATTCGGGACAGGGAGTGATACGCAGTATTTT. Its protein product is CATLFGTGSDTQYF.

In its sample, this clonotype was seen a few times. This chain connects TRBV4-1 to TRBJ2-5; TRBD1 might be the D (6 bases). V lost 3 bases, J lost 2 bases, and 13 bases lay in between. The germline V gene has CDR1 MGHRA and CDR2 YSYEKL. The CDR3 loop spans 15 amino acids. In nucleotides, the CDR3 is TGCGCCAGCAGCCAGGGGACACAGACTCAAGAGACCCAGTACTTC. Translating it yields CASSQGTQTQETQYF.

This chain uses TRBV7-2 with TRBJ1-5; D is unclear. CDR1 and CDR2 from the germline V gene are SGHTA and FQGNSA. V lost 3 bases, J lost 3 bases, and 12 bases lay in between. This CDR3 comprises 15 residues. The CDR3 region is CASSFMGGNNQPQHF. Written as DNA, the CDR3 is TGTGCCAGCAGCTTTATGGGAGGGAACAATCAGCCCCAGCATTTT.

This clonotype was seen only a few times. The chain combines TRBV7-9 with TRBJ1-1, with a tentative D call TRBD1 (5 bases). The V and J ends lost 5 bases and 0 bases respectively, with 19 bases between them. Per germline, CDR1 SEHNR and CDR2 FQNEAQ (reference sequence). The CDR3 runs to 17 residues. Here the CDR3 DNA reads TGTGCCAGCAGCCCCGCCTTGAGGGGCAGGGTGAACACTGAAGCTTTCTTT. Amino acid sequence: CASSPALRGRVNTEAFF.

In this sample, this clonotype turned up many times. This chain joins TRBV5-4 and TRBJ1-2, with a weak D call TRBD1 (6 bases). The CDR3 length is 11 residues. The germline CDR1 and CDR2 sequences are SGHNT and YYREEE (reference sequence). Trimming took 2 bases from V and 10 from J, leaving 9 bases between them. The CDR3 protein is CASSLQGTYTF. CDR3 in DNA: TGTGCCAGCAGCTTACAGGGAACCTACACCTTC. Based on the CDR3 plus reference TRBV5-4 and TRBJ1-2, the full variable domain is ETGVTQSPTHLIKTRGQQVTLRCSSQSGHNTVSWYQQALGQGPQFIFQYYREEENGRGNFPPRFSGLQFPNYSSELNVNALELDDSALYLCASSLQGTYTFGSGTRLTVV.

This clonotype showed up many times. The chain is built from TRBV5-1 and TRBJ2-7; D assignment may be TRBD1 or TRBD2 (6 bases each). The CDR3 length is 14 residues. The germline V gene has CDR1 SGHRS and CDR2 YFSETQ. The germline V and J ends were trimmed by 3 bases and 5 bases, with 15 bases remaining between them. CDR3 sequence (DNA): TGCGCCAGCAGCTGGGGGGCGGACAGCGACGAGCAGTACGTC. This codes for CASSWGADSDEQYV.

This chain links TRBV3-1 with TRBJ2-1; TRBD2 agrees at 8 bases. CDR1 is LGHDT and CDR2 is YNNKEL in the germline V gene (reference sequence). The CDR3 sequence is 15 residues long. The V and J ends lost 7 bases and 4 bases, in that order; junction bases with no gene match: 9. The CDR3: CASMFGGAVYNEQFF. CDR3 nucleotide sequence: TGTGCCAGCATGTTCGGGGGGGCCGTTTACAATGAGCAGTTCTTC.

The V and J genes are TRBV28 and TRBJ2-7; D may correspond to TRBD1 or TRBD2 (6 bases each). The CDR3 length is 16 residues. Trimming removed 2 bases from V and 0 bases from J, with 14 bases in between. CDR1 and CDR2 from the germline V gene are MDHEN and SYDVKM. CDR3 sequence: CASSLGGGGSSYEQYV. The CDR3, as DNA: TGTGCCAGCAGTTTAGGAGGAGGGGGGAGCTCCTACGAGCAGTACGTC.

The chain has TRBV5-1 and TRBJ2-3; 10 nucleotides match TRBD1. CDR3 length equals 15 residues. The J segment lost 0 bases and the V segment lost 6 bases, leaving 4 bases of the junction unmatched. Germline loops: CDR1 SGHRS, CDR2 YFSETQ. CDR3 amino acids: CASKGDRGSTDTQYF. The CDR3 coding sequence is TGCGCCAGCAAGGGGGACAGGGGTAGCACAGATACGCAGTATTTT.

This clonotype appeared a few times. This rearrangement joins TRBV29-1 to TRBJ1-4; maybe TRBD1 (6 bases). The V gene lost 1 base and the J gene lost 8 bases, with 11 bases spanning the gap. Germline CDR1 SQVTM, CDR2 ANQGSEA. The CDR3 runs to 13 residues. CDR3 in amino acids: CSVEGAGGEKLFF. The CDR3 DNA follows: TGCAGCGTTGAAGGGGCGGGGGGCGAAAAACTGTTTTTT.

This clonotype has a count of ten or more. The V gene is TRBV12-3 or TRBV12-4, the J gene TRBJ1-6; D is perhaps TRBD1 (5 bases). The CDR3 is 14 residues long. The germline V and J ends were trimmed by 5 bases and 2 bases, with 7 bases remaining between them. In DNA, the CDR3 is TGTGCCAGCAGTCAGGACACCTATAATTCACCCCTCCACTTT. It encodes CASSQDTYNSPLHF.

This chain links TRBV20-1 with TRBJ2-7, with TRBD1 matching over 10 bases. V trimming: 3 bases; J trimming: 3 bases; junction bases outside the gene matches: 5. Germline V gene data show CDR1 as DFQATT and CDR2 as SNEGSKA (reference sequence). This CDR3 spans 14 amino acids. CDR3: CSASPRTGGYEQYF. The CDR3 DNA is TGCAGTGCTAGCCCAAGGACAGGGGGCTACGAGCAGTACTTC.

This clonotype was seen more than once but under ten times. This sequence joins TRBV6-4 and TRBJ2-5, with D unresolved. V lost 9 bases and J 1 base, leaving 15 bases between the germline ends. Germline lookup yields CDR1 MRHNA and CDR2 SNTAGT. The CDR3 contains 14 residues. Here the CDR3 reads CARAPEARQETQYF. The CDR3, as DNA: TGTGCCAGGGCCCCCGAAGCCCGCCAAGAGACCCAGTACTTC.

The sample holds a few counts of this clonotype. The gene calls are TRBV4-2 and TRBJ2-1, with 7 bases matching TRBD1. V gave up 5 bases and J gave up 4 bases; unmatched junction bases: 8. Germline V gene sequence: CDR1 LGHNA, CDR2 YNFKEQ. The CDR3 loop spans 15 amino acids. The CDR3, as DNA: TGTGCCAGCAGCGCCAGACAGGGACCTTACAATGAGCAGTTCTTC. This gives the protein CASSARQGPYNEQFF.

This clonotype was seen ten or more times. The CDR3 sequence is CSARHHQGSGANVLTF. The DNA of the CDR3 is TGCAGTGCTAGGCATCATCAGGGCTCTGGGGCCAACGTCCTGACTTTC. The V and J genes are TRBV20-1 and TRBJ2-6; TRBD1 might be the D (5 bases). The germline V gene encodes CDR1 DFQATT and CDR2 SNEGSKA (reference sequence). With 3 bases removed from V and 0 bases from J, the gap between germline ends came to 12 bases. The CDR3 has 16 residues.

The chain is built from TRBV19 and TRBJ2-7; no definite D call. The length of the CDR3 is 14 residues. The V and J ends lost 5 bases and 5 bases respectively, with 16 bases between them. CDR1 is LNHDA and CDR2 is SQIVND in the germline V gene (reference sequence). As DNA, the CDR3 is TGTGCCAGTAGTGCGCAACAGTGGTTCCACGAGCAGTACTTC. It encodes CASSAQQWFHEQYF.

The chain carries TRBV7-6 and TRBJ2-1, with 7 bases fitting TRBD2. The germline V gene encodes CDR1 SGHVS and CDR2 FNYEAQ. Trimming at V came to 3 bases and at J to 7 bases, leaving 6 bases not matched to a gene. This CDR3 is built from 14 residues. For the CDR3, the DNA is TGTGCCAGCAGCTTGGGGGGACTAACTAATGAGCAGTTCTTC. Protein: CASSLGGLTNEQFF.

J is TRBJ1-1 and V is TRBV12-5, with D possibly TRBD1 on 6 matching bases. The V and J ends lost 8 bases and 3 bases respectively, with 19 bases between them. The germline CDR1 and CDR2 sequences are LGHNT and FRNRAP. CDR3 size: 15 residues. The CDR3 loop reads CASKVGTGWDTEAFF. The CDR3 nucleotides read TGTGCTAGTAAAGTGGGTACAGGGTGGGACACTGAAGCTTTCTTT.

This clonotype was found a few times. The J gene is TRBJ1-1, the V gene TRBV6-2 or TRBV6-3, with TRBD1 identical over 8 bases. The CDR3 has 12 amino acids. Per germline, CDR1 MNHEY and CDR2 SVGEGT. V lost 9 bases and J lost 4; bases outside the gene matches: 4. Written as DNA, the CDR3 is TGTGCCAGTGGAACAGGGGGCACTGAAGCTTTCTTT. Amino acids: CASGTGGTEAFF.

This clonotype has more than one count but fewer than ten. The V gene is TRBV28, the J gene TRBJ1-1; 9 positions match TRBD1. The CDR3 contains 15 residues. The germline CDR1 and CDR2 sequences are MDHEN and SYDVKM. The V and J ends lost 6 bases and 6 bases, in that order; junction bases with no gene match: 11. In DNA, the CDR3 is TGTGCCAGCAGGGTACAGGGGGCTGGACACGCTGAAGCTTTCTTT. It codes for CASRVQGAGHAEAFF.

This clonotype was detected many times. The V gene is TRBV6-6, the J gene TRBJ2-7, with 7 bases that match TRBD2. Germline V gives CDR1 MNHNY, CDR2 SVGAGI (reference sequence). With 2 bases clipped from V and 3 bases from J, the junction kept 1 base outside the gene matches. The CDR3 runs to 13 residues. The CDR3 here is CASSYGTIYEQYF. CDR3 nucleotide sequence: TGTGCCAGCAGTTACGGGACTATCTACGAGCAGTACTTC.

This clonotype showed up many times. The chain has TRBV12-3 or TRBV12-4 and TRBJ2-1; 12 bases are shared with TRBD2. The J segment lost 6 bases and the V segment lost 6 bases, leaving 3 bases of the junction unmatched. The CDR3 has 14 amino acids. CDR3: CASSPSGGANEQFF. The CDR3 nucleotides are TGTGCCAGCAGCCCTAGCGGGGGGGCCAATGAGCAGTTCTTC.

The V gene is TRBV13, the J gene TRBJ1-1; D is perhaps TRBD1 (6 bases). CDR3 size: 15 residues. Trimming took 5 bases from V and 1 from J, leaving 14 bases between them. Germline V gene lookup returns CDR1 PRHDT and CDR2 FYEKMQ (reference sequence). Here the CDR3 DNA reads TGTGCCAGCAGCCCCCCCGGGGGCAAGAACACTGAAGCTTTCTTT. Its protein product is CASSPPGGKNTEAFF.

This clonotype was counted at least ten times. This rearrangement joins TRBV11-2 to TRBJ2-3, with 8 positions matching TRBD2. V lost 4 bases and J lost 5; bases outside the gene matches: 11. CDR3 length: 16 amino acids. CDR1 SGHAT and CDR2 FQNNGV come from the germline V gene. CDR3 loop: CASSSLAGGARDTQYF. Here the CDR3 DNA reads TGTGCCAGCAGCTCTCTAGCCGGGGGGGCCAGAGATACGCAGTATTTT. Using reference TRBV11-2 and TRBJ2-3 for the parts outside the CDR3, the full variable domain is EAGVAQSPRYKIIEKRQSVAFWCNPISGHATLYWYQQILGQGPKLLIQFQNNGVVDDSQLPKDRFSAERLKGVDSTLKIQPAKLEDSAVYLCASSSLAGGARDTQYFGPGTRLTVL.

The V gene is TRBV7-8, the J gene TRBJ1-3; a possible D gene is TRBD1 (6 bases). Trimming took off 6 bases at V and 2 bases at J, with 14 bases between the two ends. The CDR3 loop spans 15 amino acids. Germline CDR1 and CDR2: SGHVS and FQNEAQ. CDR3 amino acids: CASRPQGITGNTIYF. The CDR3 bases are TGTGCCAGCAGGCCACAGGGTATCACTGGAAACACCATATATTTT.

This CDR3 is CASSLGPSGGQETQYF. CDR3 DNA: TGTGCCAGCAGCCTAGGGCCTAGCGGGGGGCAAGAGACCCAGTACTTC. The chain has TRBV6-6 and TRBJ2-5; TRBD2 matches 11 bases. V shed 6 bases and J 2 bases; nucleotides not matched to a gene: 8. The CDR3 length is 16 residues. Germline V gene sequence: CDR1 MNHNY, CDR2 SVGAGI (reference sequence).

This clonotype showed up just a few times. The CDR3 DNA follows: TGTGCCAGCAGTGCCTCCGGGGGCGGTAATTCACCCCTCCACTTT. The encoded protein is CASSASGGGNSPLHF. V usage is TRBV25-1 and J usage is TRBJ1-6; D is possibly TRBD1 (6 bases). V lost 4 bases and J 6 bases, leaving 13 bases between the germline ends. The germline gives CDR1 MGHDK, CDR2 SYGVNS. CDR3 length equals 15 residues.

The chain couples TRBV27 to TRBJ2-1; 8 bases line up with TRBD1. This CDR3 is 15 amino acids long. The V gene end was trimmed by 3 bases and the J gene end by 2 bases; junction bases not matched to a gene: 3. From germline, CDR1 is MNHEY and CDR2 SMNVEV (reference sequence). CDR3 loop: CASSFRGPTYNEQFF. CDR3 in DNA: TGTGCCAGCAGTTTCAGGGGGCCGACCTACAATGAGCAGTTCTTC.

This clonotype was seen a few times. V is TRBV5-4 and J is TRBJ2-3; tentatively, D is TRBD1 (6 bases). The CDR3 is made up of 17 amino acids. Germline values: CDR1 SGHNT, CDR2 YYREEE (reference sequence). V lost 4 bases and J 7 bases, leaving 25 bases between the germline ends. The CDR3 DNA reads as TGTGCCAGCAGCCCTGAACAGGGCGCAGATTTTTACAATACGCAGTATTTT. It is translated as CASSPEQGADFYNTQYF.